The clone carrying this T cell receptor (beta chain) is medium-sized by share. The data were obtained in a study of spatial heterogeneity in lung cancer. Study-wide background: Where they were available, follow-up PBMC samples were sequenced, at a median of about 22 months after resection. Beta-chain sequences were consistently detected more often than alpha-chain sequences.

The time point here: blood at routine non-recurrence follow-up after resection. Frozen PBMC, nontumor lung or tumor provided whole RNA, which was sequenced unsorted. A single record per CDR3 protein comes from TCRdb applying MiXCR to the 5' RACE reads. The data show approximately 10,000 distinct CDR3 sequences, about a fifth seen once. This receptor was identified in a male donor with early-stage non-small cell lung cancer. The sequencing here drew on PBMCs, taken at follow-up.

Written as DNA, the CDR3 is TGTGCCAGCAGACAGGGTGGGGTGGGCACTGAAGCTTTCTTT. Protein sequence: CASRQGGVGTEAFF. This sequence joins TRBV2 and TRBJ1-1, with D possibly being TRBD1 (6 bases). Germline V gene lookup returns CDR1 SNHLY and CDR2 FYNNEI. This CDR3 has 14 amino acids. Trimming removed 6 bases from V and 4 bases from J, with 15 bases in between.